This T cell receptor (beta chain) was obtained from a study of cytomegalovirus exposure and HLA in healthy donors. The J segment lost 4 bases and the V segment lost 3 bases, leaving 4 bases of the junction unmatched. The CDR3 runs to 14 residues. CDR1 SGHDT and CDR2 YYEEEE come from the germline V gene. The PCR had 60 Vbeta and 13 Jbeta primers. Data came from immunoSEQ multiplex PCR; TCRdb stores just in-frame clones and leaves some out. The table has about 70,000 clones, 75% to 90% seen once. Specimen: PBMCs. The TCR sequence derives from a woman in her thirties in good health and CMV-seronegative. The chain links TRBV5-6 to TRBJ2-7; 10 nucleotides match TRBD1. In DNA form, the CDR3 reads TGTGCCAGCAGCTACCGGGACAGGGGTTACGAGCAGTACTTC. Protein product: CASSYRDRGYEQYF.